The T cell receptor beta chain described here comes from a study of blood T cells in healthy people across ages. No fewer than 5 micrograms of total RNA were isolated from every sample. This clonotype was found a few times. A second PCR of roughly 7 to 11 cycles used a sample-barcoded 5' primer and a J-beta primer mix. TCRdb reprocessed the 5' RACE reads via MiXCR and lists one record per CDR3 protein. The data show hundreds of thousands of distinct CDR3 sequences, with 56% seen just once and roughly 25% held by the top ten. J was trimmed by 5 bases and V by 1 base; bases with no gene match: 13. The CDR3 totals 18 residues. Germline CDR1 is SGHTA and CDR2 is FQGNSA.

The material sequenced was blood. The receptor's source is a man between 40 and 49 years old in good health. The chain has TRBV7-2 and TRBJ2-5, with 10 bases fitting TRBD2. The CDR3 protein is CASSLVGSASGSGETQYF. The CDR3 nucleotides read TGTGCCAGCAGCTTAGTAGGGTCGGCTAGCGGGAGTGGGGAGACCCAGTACTTC.